A single sample is the source of the 26 T cell receptor beta chains below, sequenced in a study of blood T cell repertoires in COVID-19. The protocol was immunoSEQ multiplex PCR, while the TCRdb copy is restricted to in-frame clones and leaves out a portion. Of 70,000 or so clones listed, just under 90% are singletons. Sequenced sample: peripheral blood. All receptors come from a woman over 75 with active COVID-19.

This chain links TRBV5-4 with TRBJ2-3; 9 bases match TRBD2. The V gene end was trimmed by 4 bases and the J gene end by 3 bases; junction bases not matched to a gene: 6. CDR3 length equals 15 residues. In germline, CDR1 is SGHNT, CDR2 YYREEE (reference sequence). The DNA of the CDR3 is TGTGCCAGCAGCAAACTAGCGGGCGGGACAGATACGCAGTATTTT. This gives the protein CASSKLAGGTDTQYF.

About this clone: At one boundary the junction diverges from the germline segment, which might be a read error. The V gene is TRBV3-1 (or the pseudogene TRBV3-2), the J gene TRBJ2-7; D is possibly TRBD2 (6 bases). The CDR3 has 15 amino acids. Germline V lookup: CDR1 LGHDT, CDR2 YNNKEL (reference sequence). The CDR3 reads CASSQDRLRGRRFNF. Written as DNA, the CDR3 is TGTGCCAGCAGCCAAGATCGTCTGCGGGGCAGGAGGTTTAACTTC.

The chain carries TRBV21-1 and TRBJ1-6; TRBD1, the D gene given by the table, was not confirmed from the DNA. TRBV21-1 is classified as a pseudogene. The CDR3 is 17 residues long. In nucleotides, the CDR3 is TGTGCCAGCAGCAAAACAGGGGGCTTCTCCTATAATTCACCCCTCCACTTT. Protein product: CASSKTGGFSYNSPLHF.

V gene TRBV19 combines with J gene TRBJ2-1; D unresolved. Germline CDR1 is LNHDA and CDR2 is SQIVND (reference sequence). This CDR3 is 14 amino acids long. V gave up 9 bases and J gave up 2 bases, with 14 bases separating them. The CDR3 DNA reads as TGTGCCAGCTCCGACGGGTCCCCCTACAATGAGCAGTTCTTC. Translating gives CASSDGSPYNEQFF.

Note on this clone: This same CDR3 is encoded by further DNA sequences in the sample. This chain uses TRBV2 with TRBJ2-3; tentatively, D is TRBD2 (6 bases). The V gene lost 6 bases and the J gene lost 6 bases, with 10 bases spanning the gap. Germline CDR1 is SNHLY and CDR2 is FYNNEI. The CDR3 spans 12 residues. In DNA form, the CDR3 reads TGTGCCAGCAGGGGCGCGGGGGATACGCAGTATTTT. Residues: CASRGAGDTQYF.

This clone has just a few counts. V and J are TRBV28 and TRBJ1-2; 9 nucleotides match TRBD1. Germline CDR1 is MDHEN and CDR2 is SYDVKM. V gave up 6 bases and J gave up 2 bases; unmatched junction bases: 4. The CDR3 covers 14 residues. DNA for the CDR3: TGTGCCAGCAGCCCGGGACAGGGAAACTATGGCTACACCTTC. The encoded protein is CASSPGQGNYGYTF.

This chain uses TRBV5-1 with TRBJ2-5, with a tentative D call TRBD2 (6 bases). CDR3 length equals 15 residues. The germline V gene encodes CDR1 SGHRS and CDR2 YFSETQ. Trimming pared 1 base from V and 4 bases from J, leaving 14 bases between. The CDR3 DNA follows: TGCGCCAGCAGCTTGATCGGCGGGAAGGGAGAGACCCAGTACTTC. Its translation is CASSLIGGKGETQYF.

This clone was detected once. J is TRBJ1-3 and V is TRBV28; D unclear. Trimming pared 5 bases from V and 3 bases from J, leaving 8 bases between. CDR3 length: 13 residues. Germline V lookup: CDR1 MDHEN, CDR2 SYDVKM. In DNA, the CDR3 is TGTGCCAGCAGTCCCTCGTATGGAAACACCATATATTTT. Amino acid sequence: CASSPSYGNTIYF.

The chain has TRBV4-2 and TRBJ1-2; 11 nucleotides line up with TRBD1. The ends lost 4 bases at V and 4 bases at J; junction bases unmatched: 5. Germline loops: CDR1 LGHNA, CDR2 YNFKEQ. This CDR3 comprises 15 residues. The CDR3 DNA sequence: TGTGCCAGCAGCCTGGACAGGGGGCGAGGCTATGGCTACACCTTC. This codes for CASSLDRGRGYGYTF.

The rearrangement links TRBV19 to TRBJ1-1; no definite D call. Germline V CDR1 and CDR2: LNHDA, SQIVND (reference sequence). The CDR3 loop spans 15 amino acids. Trimming took off 1 base at V and 0 bases at J, with 9 bases between the two ends. The CDR3 loop is CASSIVGRMNTEAFF. The CDR3 DNA sequence: TGTGCCAGTAGTATAGTAGGCAGGATGAACACTGAAGCTTTCTTT. Full variable domain (remainder filled in from reference TRBV19 and TRBJ1-1): DGGITQSPKYLFRKEGQNVTLSCEQNLNHDAMYWYRQDPGQGLRLIYYSQIVNDFQKGDIAEGYSVSREKKESFPLTVTSAQKNPTAFYLCASSIVGRMNTEAFFGQGTRLTVV.

The V and J genes are TRBV20-1 and TRBJ2-1; possible D gene TRBD2, 5 bases. Germline V gene sequence: CDR1 DFQATT, CDR2 SNEGSKA (reference sequence). Trimming left V 6 bases short and J 6 bases short, with 6 bases between. The CDR3 has 10 residues. In nucleotides, the CDR3 is TGCAGTGCCGGACTCAATGAGCAGTTCTTC. Its translation: CSAGLNEQFF.

V usage is TRBV5-4 and J usage is TRBJ2-6, with D uncertain. V lost 1 base, J lost 2 bases, and 7 bases lay in between. Per germline, CDR1 SGHNT and CDR2 YYREEE (reference sequence). The CDR3 is made up of 15 amino acids. CDR3 region: CASSLLDTGANVLTF. The CDR3 bases are TGTGCCAGCAGCTTGTTAGATACTGGGGCCAACGTCCTGACTTTC.

The chain joins TRBV27 to TRBJ2-7, with TRBD1 as a possible D gene (6 bases). CDR3 length: 14 amino acids. Germline CDR1 reads MNHEY; CDR2 reads SMNVEV (reference sequence). V lost 2 bases and J 0 bases, leaving 8 bases between the germline ends. DNA for the CDR3: TGTGCCAGCAGTTTACAGGGGAGCTCCTACGAGCAGTACTTC. Residues: CASSLQGSSYEQYF.

In nucleotides, the CDR3 is TGTGCCAGCAGTGCAGAAGGGCGCGGGGGCGAAAAACTGTTTTTT. It codes for CASSAEGRGGEKLFF. The chain combines TRBV6-4 with TRBJ1-4; possible D gene TRBD1, 6 bases. The CDR3 length is 15 residues. The germline CDR1 and CDR2 sequences are MRHNA and SNTAGT. V was clipped by 4 bases and J by 8 bases, with 17 bases between them.

This chain connects TRBV7-9 to TRBJ1-1, with 7 bases that match TRBD1. CDR1 SEHNR and CDR2 FQNEAQ come from the germline V gene (reference sequence). The CDR3 consists of 13 residues. V shed 5 bases and J 8 bases; nucleotides not matched to a gene: 8. The CDR3 reads CASSAERDREAFF. DNA for the CDR3: TGTGCCAGCAGCGCAGAACGGGACAGAGAAGCTTTCTTT. The full variable domain, with the rest looked up from reference TRBV7-9 and TRBJ1-1, is DTGVSQNPRHKITKRGQNVTFRCDPISEHNRLYWYRQTLGQGPEFLTYFQNEAQLEKSRLLSDRFSAERPKGSFSTLEIQRTEQGDSAMYLCASSAERDREAFFGQGTRLTVV.

CDR3 amino acids: CASSTGGGYGYTF. The CDR3 nucleotides are TGTGCCAGCAGCACCGGGGGAGGCTATGGCTACACCTTC. The rearrangement joins TRBV28 to TRBJ1-2; TRBD1 is a possible D gene (5 bases). Germline V CDR1 and CDR2: MDHEN, SYDVKM. The V end lost 6 bases, the J end lost 4 bases, and 12 bases lay between the germline ends. The CDR3 extends over 13 amino acids.

The chain has TRBV6-2 or TRBV6-3 and TRBJ2-3; D unresolved. The V gene lost 2 bases and the J gene lost 3 bases, with 3 bases spanning the gap. Germline V lookup: CDR1 MNHEY, CDR2 SVGEGT. The length of the CDR3 is 12 residues. The CDR3 loop is CASSYRTDTQYF. The CDR3 DNA sequence: TGTGCCAGCAGTTACCGGACAGATACGCAGTATTTT.

The chain combines TRBV18 with TRBJ1-5; D is ambiguous. The CDR3 runs 17 residues. V lost 6 bases and J lost 1, with 19 bases in between. CDR1 is KGHSH and CDR2 is LQKENI in the germline V gene. The CDR3 sequence is CASSNERRVESNQPQHF. The CDR3 nucleotides read TGTGCCAGCTCGAACGAGAGGAGGGTGGAAAGCAATCAGCCCCAGCATTTT.

The chain combines TRBV2 with TRBJ2-5; TRBD1 matches at 7 bases. The CDR3 sequence is 17 residues long. With V trimmed by 6 bases and J by 4 bases, 17 bases remained unmatched. Germline V CDR1 and CDR2: SNHLY, FYNNEI. This chain's CDR3 is CASRTQGGARATETQYF. The CDR3 DNA follows: TGTGCCAGCAGGACTCAAGGGGGCGCCCGTGCCACAGAGACCCAGTACTTC. The entire variable domain, with the rest obtained from reference TRBV2 and TRBJ2-5, is as follows: EPEVTQTPSHQVTQMGQEVILRCVPISNHLYFYWYRQILGQKVEFLVSFYNNEISEKSEIFDDQFSVERPDGSNFTLKIRSTKLEDSAMYFCASRTQGGARATETQYFGPGTRLLVL.

The chain uses TRBV6-2 or TRBV6-3 and TRBJ2-1; TRBD2 agrees at 7 bases. The germline V gene encodes CDR1 MNHEY and CDR2 SVGEGT. The trim removed 6 bases at V and 7 bases at J, leaving 6 bases unmatched. The CDR3 is 13 amino acids. The CDR3 DNA reads as TGTGCCAGCAGCCCAAATAGCGGGAATGAGCAGTTCTTC. Translation: CASSPNSGNEQFF.

The genes are TRBV18 and TRBJ2-1; 12 positions agree with TRBD1. The germline V gene has CDR1 KGHSH and CDR2 LQKENI. V gave up 0 bases and J gave up 8 bases; unmatched junction bases: 5. This CDR3 has 16 amino acids. CDR3 amino acids: CASSPPGTGGGDEQFF. CDR3 DNA sequence: TGTGCCAGCTCACCACCCGGGACAGGGGGCGGCGATGAGCAGTTCTTC.

The chain is built from TRBV15 and TRBJ2-2; a weak D match, TRBD2 (6 bases). The CDR3 is 16 amino acids. In germline, CDR1 is LNHNV, CDR2 YYDKDF (reference sequence). V was shortened by 5 bases and J by 0 bases, with 13 bases between the two germline ends. The CDR3 loop is CATSGGTETNTGELFF. CDR3 nucleotides: TGTGCCACCAGCGGCGGGACCGAGACGAACACCGGGGAGCTGTTTTTT.

This clone was counted once. The J gene is TRBJ2-5, the V gene TRBV29-1; a possible D gene is TRBD2 (5 bases). This CDR3 spans 13 amino acids. Germline CDR1 is SQVTM and CDR2 is ANQGSEA. V lost 6 bases and J 5 bases, leaving 16 bases between the germline ends. The CDR3 nucleotides read TGCAGCGTCGGAAGGGAGTTCGGGGAGACCCAGTACTTC. Encoded protein: CSVGREFGETQYF.

The rearrangement uses TRBV29-1 and TRBJ2-7, with D possibly matching TRBD2 (6 bases). Trimming left V 4 bases short and J 3 bases short, with 13 bases between. Germline CDR1 and CDR2: SQVTM and ANQGSEA. The CDR3 is 13 amino acids. This CDR3 is CSVGRGPDYEQYF. Here the CDR3 DNA reads TGCAGCGTTGGGCGGGGCCCGGACTACGAGCAGTACTTC.

J is TRBJ2-5 and V is TRBV28; weak D call: TRBD2 (5 bases). CDR3 length: 14 residues. The germline V and J ends were trimmed by 4 bases and 7 bases, with 16 bases remaining between them. The germline V gene has CDR1 MDHEN and CDR2 SYDVKM. The CDR3 region has the DNA TGTGCCAGCAGTTCCGGAGGCTTAAAGGGGACCCAGTACTTC. Translated: CASSSGGLKGTQYF.

This chain connects TRBV10-3 to TRBJ2-7; 7 nucleotides match TRBD1. This CDR3 spans 12 amino acids. Unmatched junction bases numbered 7, after V lost 8 bases and J lost 6 bases. The germline gives CDR1 ENHRY, CDR2 SYGVKD. CDR3 nucleotide sequence: TGTGCCATCCGGGACAGTGAGGGCGAGCAGTACTTC. Protein sequence: CAIRDSEGEQYF.